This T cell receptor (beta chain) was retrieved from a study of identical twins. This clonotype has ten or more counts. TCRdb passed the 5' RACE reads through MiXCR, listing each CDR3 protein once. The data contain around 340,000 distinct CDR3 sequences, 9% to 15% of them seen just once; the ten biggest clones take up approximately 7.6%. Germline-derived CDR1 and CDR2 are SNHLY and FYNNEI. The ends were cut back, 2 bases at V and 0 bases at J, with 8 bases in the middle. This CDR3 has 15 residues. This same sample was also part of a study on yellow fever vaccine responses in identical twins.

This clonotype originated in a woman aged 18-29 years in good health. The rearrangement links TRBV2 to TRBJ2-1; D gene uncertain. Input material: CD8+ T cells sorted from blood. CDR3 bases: TGTGCCAGCAGTGAAAACTCGCACTCCTACAATGAGCAGTTCTTC. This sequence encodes CASSENSHSYNEQFF.